Included here is one TCR beta chain sequence, with context. This entry comes from a study of blood T cell repertoires in COVID-19. Across the study: Donors in the United States, Italy and Spain gave samples during acute or convalescent COVID-19. Sources were T cells, B-cell-depleted T cells, or PBMCs; the material itself was cDNA or gDNA.

As processed by the authors: Amplification of reference gene primers provided the estimated nucleated cell counts. Assay: immunoSEQ multiplex PCR; the TCRdb copy retains only in-frame clones and omits some. V and J calls plus clone size are reproduced from that table; the DNA served to infer D and trimming. The sample contains around 300,000 clones, around 86% of which appear only once. CDR1 SGHRS and CDR2 YFSETQ come from the germline V gene. Trimming left V 4 bases short and J 0 bases short, with 8 bases between. The CDR3 length is 13 residues. V and J are TRBV5-1 and TRBJ2-7; a weak D match, TRBD1 (6 bases). The TCR comes from a woman aged 25 to 39 with active or convalescent COVID-19. The sequenced sample consisted of peripheral blood. The CDR3 DNA reads TGCGCCAGCAGCCGACAGGACTCCTACGAGCAGTACTTC. Its translation is CASSRQDSYEQYF.